This T cell receptor beta chain was recovered during a study of blood T cell repertoires in COVID-19. Background on the study: Nucleic acid was either cDNA or gDNA, and it came from T cells, B-cell-depleted T cells, or PBMCs.

Per the original methods: Scientists estimated how many nucleated cells there were by amplifying reference gene primers. Clones were sequenced by immunoSEQ multiplex PCR, and TCRdb holds only the in-frame ones, with some missing. The V and J calls and clone size are taken from that table; D and trimming were inferred from the DNA. Of under 250,000 clones listed, about four fifths were seen once; the top ten hold 4.8%. The CDR3 covers 15 residues. The germline CDR1 and CDR2 sequences are MNHEY and SVGEGT. J lost 6 bases, V lost 4 bases, and 4 bases had no gene match. Cohort assignment relied on participant-reported clinical history.

The chain carries TRBV6-2 or TRBV6-3 and TRBJ2-1; 12 bases match TRBD1. The sequenced sample consisted of PBMCs or T cells enriched from blood (not recorded which). The origin of this receptor is a woman aged 45-60 years who had been exposed to COVID-19. Here the CDR3 reads CASSFRDRGLNEQFF. CDR3 coding DNA: TGTGCCAGCAGTTTCCGGGACAGGGGGCTCAATGAGCAGTTCTTC.